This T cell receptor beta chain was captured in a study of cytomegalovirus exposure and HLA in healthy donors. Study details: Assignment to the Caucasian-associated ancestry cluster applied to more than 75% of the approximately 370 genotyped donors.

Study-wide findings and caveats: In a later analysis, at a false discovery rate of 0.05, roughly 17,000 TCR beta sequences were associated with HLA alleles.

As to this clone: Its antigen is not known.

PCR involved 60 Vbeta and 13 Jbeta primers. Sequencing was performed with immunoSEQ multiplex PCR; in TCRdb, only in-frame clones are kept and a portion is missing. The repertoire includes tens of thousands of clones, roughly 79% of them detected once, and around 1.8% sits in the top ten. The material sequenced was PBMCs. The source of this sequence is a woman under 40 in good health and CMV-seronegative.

The CDR3 protein is CASSPLAGGTDTQYF. The CDR3 bases are TGTGCCAGCTCACCCTTAGCGGGAGGCACAGATACGCAGTATTTT. J is TRBJ2-3 and V is TRBV18; 9 bases match TRBD2. The V gene's germline CDR1 is KGHSH and CDR2 LQKENI. V lost 3 bases and J lost 1; bases outside the gene matches: 2. This CDR3 contains 15 residues.